Below, 26 T cell receptor beta chains from the same sample are listed, as sequenced in a study of beta chain features in type 1 diabetes (dated by TCRdb to 2017 to 2018). General findings and caveats noted by the study authors: In all four CD4+ subsets, TCRB CDR3 length was moderately but significantly shorter in type 1 diabetes patients.

These receptors have no identified antigens. Receptor libraries were prepared by the immunoSEQ multiplex PCR assay. The entire isolated RNA was reverse transcribed using the High Capacity cDNA Reverse Transcription Kit, and thus expressed TCRB transcripts were sequenced. The source is immuneACCESS, and TCRdb retained only in-frame sequences with V and J called. Part of the clones is not carried over; for the studies checked, unresolved V genes explain less than half of this, and the remainder is unexplained. In all, the sample holds 200,000 to 250,000 clones, and 16% of those were seen once. 0.065% to 0.095% of the sample is taken by the ten largest. The source material was naive CD4+ T cells from blood. The cell subset or site label, as the study defines it: true naive CD4+ T cells. The source of these receptors is a man aged 25 to 45 with type 1 diabetes.

This clone was seen a few times. V usage is TRBV20-1 and J usage is TRBJ1-2; 7 positions agree with TRBD1. The V and J ends lost 5 bases and 13 bases, in that order; junction bases with no gene match: 7. The germline CDR1 and CDR2 sequences are DFQATT and SNEGSKA (reference sequence). This CDR3 contains 10 residues. CDR3 loop: CSAQDRDSTF. CDR3 nucleotide sequence: TGCAGTGCTCAAGATCGGGACAGCACCTTC.

The chain uses TRBV19 and TRBJ2-1; 9 bases are a match to TRBD1. Germline CDR1 and CDR2: LNHDA and SQIVND (reference sequence). The CDR3 has 14 residues. The V segment lost 5 bases and the J segment 7 bases; nucleotides outside the gene matches: 6. The CDR3: CASSVQGAQNEQFF. The CDR3 coding sequence is TGTGCCAGTAGTGTACAGGGGGCTCAGAATGAGCAGTTCTTC.

This clone was counted between two and nine times. This sequence joins TRBV29-1 and TRBJ1-1; the D is unclear. The CDR3 covers 12 residues. The germline gives CDR1 SQVTM, CDR2 ANQGSEA. V lost 4 bases and J 3 bases, leaving 9 bases between the germline ends. The CDR3 here is CSVVPSDTEAFF. The CDR3 region has the DNA TGCAGCGTTGTTCCTTCGGACACTGAAGCTTTCTTT.

The chain joins TRBV5-4 to TRBJ2-3; D is uncertain. The CDR3 length is 14 residues. The germline gives CDR1 SGHNT, CDR2 YYREEE (reference sequence). V was shortened by 0 bases and J by 5 bases, with 10 bases between the two germline ends. The CDR3 DNA reads TGTGCCAGCAGCTTGGTTTCTGGTCGAGATACGCAGTATTTT. Protein sequence: CASSLVSGRDTQYF.

The chain carries TRBV7-3 and TRBJ2-3, with D unclear. The V end lost 2 bases, the J end lost 5 bases, and 5 bases lay between the germline ends. There are 12 residues in the CDR3. CDR1 is SGHTA and CDR2 is FQGTGA in the germline V gene. CDR3 loop: CASSLSEDTQYF. The CDR3 nucleotides read TGTGCCAGCAGCTTATCCGAAGATACGCAGTATTTT.

There are a few counts of this clone. The same CDR3 is also encoded by other DNA sequences in this sample. The chain recombines TRBV2 with TRBJ1-1; D gene ambiguous. V was clipped by 4 bases and J by 2 bases, with 8 bases between them. This CDR3 comprises 13 residues. Germline CDR1 is SNHLY and CDR2 is FYNNEI. CDR3 DNA: TGTGCCAGCAGTGCCGACCGAAACACTGAAGCTTTCTTT. This codes for CASSADRNTEAFF.

The rearrangement uses TRBV7-9 and TRBJ1-1; D is perhaps TRBD1 (5 bases). The CDR3 loop spans 13 amino acids. Trimming cost V 1 base and J 6 bases, with 9 bases left between them. The germline CDR1 and CDR2 sequences are SEHNR and FQNEAQ (reference sequence). DNA of the CDR3: TGTGCCAGCAGCTTAGAGGGGTTATCTGAAGCTTTCTTT. It specifies CASSLEGLSEAFF.

The V and J genes are TRBV30 and TRBJ2-2; either TRBD1 or TRBD2 may supply D (5 bases each). V lost 0 bases and J lost 7, with 12 bases in between. The CDR3 consists of 14 residues. Per the germline V gene, CDR1 is GTSNPN and CDR2 is SVGIG (reference sequence). In DNA form, the CDR3 reads TGTGCCTGGAGTGTGAGGGATAGGGGCGGGGAGCTGTTTTTT. As protein: CAWSVRDRGGELFF.

This clone appeared a few times. This chain joins TRBV9 and TRBJ2-5; D remains unclear. This CDR3 spans 13 amino acids. V gave up 0 bases and J gave up 2 bases, with 5 bases separating them. Germline CDR1 reads SGDLS; CDR2 reads YYNGEE. CDR3 bases: TGTGCCAGCAGCGTAGACGTACAAGAGACCCAGTACTTC. It encodes CASSVDVQETQYF. The whole variable domain, remainder taken from reference TRBV9 and TRBJ2-5, is DSGVTQTPKHLITATGQRVTLRCSPRSGDLSVYWYQQSLDQGLQFLIQYYNGEERAKGNILERFSAQQFPDLHSELNLSSLELGDSALYFCASSVDVQETQYFGPGTRLLVL.

CDR3 nucleotide sequence: TGTGCCAGCAGGGCGGGACTCCACTCTGGGGCCAACGTCCTGACTTTC. This gives the protein CASRAGLHSGANVLTF. The chain employs TRBV28 and TRBJ2-6; a possible D gene is TRBD2 (6 bases). The CDR3 has 16 residues. Germline assignment: CDR1 MDHEN and CDR2 SYDVKM. V lost 6 bases and J lost 0, with 12 bases in between.

The V and J genes are TRBV13 and TRBJ2-5, with D possibly matching TRBD1 (6 bases). V gave up 1 base and J gave up 4 bases, with 16 bases separating them. The germline V gene has CDR1 PRHDT and CDR2 FYEKMQ (reference sequence). This CDR3 is 16 amino acids long. CDR3 nucleotide sequence: TGTGCCAGCAGCTTAGTGCATCAGGGGATGGGAGAGACCCAGTACTTC. Amino acid sequence: CASSLVHQGMGETQYF.

The chain is built from TRBV6-5 and TRBJ1-1; D is unresolved. The germline V and J ends were trimmed by 8 bases and 0 bases, with 13 bases remaining between them. The germline V gene encodes CDR1 MNHEY and CDR2 SVGAGI. CDR3 length: 14 amino acids. The CDR3 region has the DNA TGTGCCAGCCAAAATCAGGCTGTGAACACTGAAGCTTTCTTT. Its protein product is CASQNQAVNTEAFF.

The sample holds a few counts of this clone. CDR3 nucleotides: TGTGCCAGCTCACCTCAGGACAGGGCATTTACTGAAGCTTTCTTT. It yields the protein CASSPQDRAFTEAFF. This rearrangement joins TRBV18 to TRBJ1-1; 8 nucleotides match TRBD1. V shed 3 bases, J shed 5 bases, and the junction held 8 bases outside the gene matches. This CDR3 has 15 amino acids. The germline CDR1 and CDR2 sequences are KGHSH and LQKENI.

The chain uses TRBV20-1 and TRBJ2-3; a weak D match, TRBD2 (5 bases). Germline V gene sequence: CDR1 DFQATT, CDR2 SNEGSKA (reference sequence). The CDR3 covers 11 residues. The V and J ends lost 5 bases and 6 bases respectively, with 9 bases between them. CDR3: CSAPTGDTQYF. The CDR3 coding sequence is TGCAGTGCTCCCACGGGGGATACGCAGTATTTT.

The chain recombines TRBV30 with TRBJ2-5; 7 positions match TRBD2. The V gene's germline CDR1 is GTSNPN and CDR2 SVGIG (reference sequence). This CDR3 has 15 residues. V lost 5 bases, J lost 4 bases, and 13 bases stayed unmatched. This CDR3 is CAWGMSGIITETQYF. The CDR3 DNA reads TGTGCCTGGGGCATGAGCGGGATAATTACAGAGACCCAGTACTTC.

In this sample, this clone turned up a few times. This rearrangement joins TRBV7-9 to TRBJ1-2; D is possibly TRBD1 (5 bases). Deletions cut 4 bases from V and 6 bases from J, with 12 bases between. CDR3 length equals 13 residues. Germline-derived CDR1 and CDR2 are SEHNR and FQNEAQ (reference sequence). CDR3 amino acids: CASSYREQDGYTF. CDR3 bases: TGTGCCAGCAGCTATCGGGAACAGGATGGCTACACCTTC.

V usage is TRBV5-1 and J usage is TRBJ2-3; D call uncertain. The CDR3 has 14 amino acids. V lost 0 bases, J lost 2 bases, and 7 bases lay in between. CDR1 is SGHRS and CDR2 is YFSETQ in the germline V gene. CDR3 loop: CASSLEQNTDTQYF. The CDR3 bases are TGCGCCAGCAGCTTGGAACAAAACACAGATACGCAGTATTTT.

This clone was counted a few times. The chain combines TRBV28 with TRBJ2-5; a possible D gene is TRBD1 (5 bases). CDR3 size: 15 residues. Looked up from germline, CDR1 is MDHEN and CDR2 is SYDVKM. V dropped 5 bases and J dropped 6 bases, with 19 bases sitting between them. CDR3 region: CASSPEGAKRKTQYF. The CDR3 DNA reads TGTGCCAGCAGTCCTGAAGGGGCTAAAAGAAAGACCCAGTACTTC.

This clone showed up just a few times. The V and J genes are TRBV10-3 and TRBJ2-5; D gene ambiguous. Looked up from germline, CDR1 is ENHRY and CDR2 is SYGVKD. V was clipped by 3 bases and J by 3 bases, with 14 bases between them. This CDR3 region has 15 residues. CDR3 in amino acids: CAISDTTGIKETQYF. CDR3 nucleotides: TGTGCCATCAGTGACACGACCGGTATCAAAGAGACCCAGTACTTC.

This clone occurred a few times. The chain joins TRBV2 to TRBJ2-3; D is uncertain. The CDR3 has 14 residues. Germline V gives CDR1 SNHLY, CDR2 FYNNEI. V gave up 7 bases and J gave up 0 bases, with 11 bases separating them. CDR3 DNA sequence: TGTGCCAGCAAGGAAGATCTCAGCACAGATACGCAGTATTTT. Translation: CASKEDLSTDTQYF.

This clone was observed a few times. This chain uses TRBV10-3 with TRBJ2-7; D remains unclear. This CDR3 spans 13 amino acids. Germline loops: CDR1 ENHRY, CDR2 SYGVKD. The germline V and J ends were trimmed by 2 bases and 5 bases, with 10 bases remaining between them. The CDR3 bases are TGTGCCATCAGTGAGAGGGAAGGACACGAGCAGTACTTC. Protein: CAISEREGHEQYF.

The chain uses TRBV28 and TRBJ2-7; no definite D call. Trimming shortened V by 2 bases and J by 3 bases, and 5 bases separated the two germline ends. From germline, CDR1 is MDHEN and CDR2 SYDVKM. CDR3 size: 12 residues. CDR3 bases: TGTGCCAGCAGTTTAGCAAACTACGAGCAGTACTTC. The encoded protein is CASSLANYEQYF.

Only a few counts were recorded for this clone. The CDR3 is CASSMSGTYNEQFF. CDR3 DNA: TGTGCCAGTAGTATGTCCGGGACTTACAATGAGCAGTTCTTC. The chain joins TRBV19 to TRBJ2-1; a weak D match, TRBD2 (6 bases). This CDR3 is 14 amino acids long. Germline loops: CDR1 LNHDA, CDR2 SQIVND (reference sequence). V lost 3 bases to trimming and J lost 4 bases, with 10 bases between them.

This clone turned up a few times. This chain connects TRBV9 to TRBJ2-3; D call uncertain. Germline CDR1 reads SGDLS; CDR2 reads YYNGEE. The CDR3 is 13 amino acids. Trimming removed 0 bases at V and 3 bases at J, with 5 bases between. The CDR3 here is CASSVDWTDTQYF. The CDR3 DNA is TGTGCCAGCAGCGTAGATTGGACAGATACGCAGTATTTT.

The V call is TRBV9, the J call TRBJ2-1; the match to TRBD2 covers 11 bases. Trimming removed 0 bases from V and 3 bases from J; junction bases left unmatched: 5. Germline loops: CDR1 SGDLS, CDR2 YYNGEE. This CDR3 is 17 amino acids long. The CDR3 DNA sequence: TGTGCCAGCAGCGTAGGTACCGGGACTAGCGGCTACAATGAGCAGTTCTTC. Translated, it gives CASSVGTGTSGYNEQFF. Combining the CDR3 with reference TRBV9 and TRBJ2-1 gives the whole variable domain DSGVTQTPKHLITATGQRVTLRCSPRSGDLSVYWYQQSLDQGLQFLIQYYNGEERAKGNILERFSAQQFPDLHSELNLSSLELGDSALYFCASSVGTGTSGYNEQFFGPGTRLTVL.

This clone turned up a few times. CDR3 sequence: CAISERGSEQYF. The CDR3 DNA follows: TGTGCCATCAGTGAGCGAGGGAGCGAGCAGTACTTC. The chain employs TRBV10-3 and TRBJ2-7; a weak D match, TRBD2 (5 bases). Germline V gene sequence: CDR1 ENHRY, CDR2 SYGVKD. The CDR3 has 12 amino acids. Between the trimmed V and J ends, which lost 2 bases and 6 bases, there was a span of 8 bases.